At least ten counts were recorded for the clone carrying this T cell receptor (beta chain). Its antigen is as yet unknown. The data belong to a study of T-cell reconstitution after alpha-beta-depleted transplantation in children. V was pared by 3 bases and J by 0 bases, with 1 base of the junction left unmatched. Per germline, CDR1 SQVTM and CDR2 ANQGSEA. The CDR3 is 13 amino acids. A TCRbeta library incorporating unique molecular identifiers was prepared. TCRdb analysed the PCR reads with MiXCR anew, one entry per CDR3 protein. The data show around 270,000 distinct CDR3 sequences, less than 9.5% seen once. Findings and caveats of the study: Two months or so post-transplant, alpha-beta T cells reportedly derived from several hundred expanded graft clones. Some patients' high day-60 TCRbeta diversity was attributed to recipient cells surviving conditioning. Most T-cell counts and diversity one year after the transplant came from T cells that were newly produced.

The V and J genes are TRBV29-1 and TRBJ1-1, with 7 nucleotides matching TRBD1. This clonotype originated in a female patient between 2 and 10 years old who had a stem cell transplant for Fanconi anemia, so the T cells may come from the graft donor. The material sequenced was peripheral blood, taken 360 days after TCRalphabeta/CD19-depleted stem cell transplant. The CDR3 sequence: CSVEGQMNTEAFF. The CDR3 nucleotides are TGCAGCGTTGAGGGACAGATGAACACTGAAGCTTTCTTT.